This T cell receptor (beta chain) was found in a study of response to subunit inactivated influenza vaccine. Study-wide points: A suggestion made by the authors is that each seasonal influenza vaccination recruits few new T cells.

One entry per CDR3 protein, called by TCRdb with MiXCR from the RT-PCR reads. This sample carries 400,000 to 550,000 distinct CDR3 sequences, less than 30% of them seen once, and the ten largest clones take 1.5% to 2%. With regard to this clonotype: Its specificity is not known.

This clonotype originated in a man between 45 and 60 years old who received an inactivated influenza vaccine. The specimen comprised CD4+ T cells sorted from PBMCs, sampled 5 to 6 days after vaccination.

CDR3 coding DNA: TGCGCCAGCAACCCCGGGACTAGCGGGGCCACCGGGGAGCTGTTTTTT. Translated, it gives CASNPGTSGATGELFF. The rearrangement uses TRBV5-1 and TRBJ2-2; 13 bases fit TRBD2. J lost 4 bases, V lost 6 bases, and 6 bases had no gene match. CDR1 is SGHRS, CDR2 YFSETQ, per germline. The CDR3 runs 16 residues.